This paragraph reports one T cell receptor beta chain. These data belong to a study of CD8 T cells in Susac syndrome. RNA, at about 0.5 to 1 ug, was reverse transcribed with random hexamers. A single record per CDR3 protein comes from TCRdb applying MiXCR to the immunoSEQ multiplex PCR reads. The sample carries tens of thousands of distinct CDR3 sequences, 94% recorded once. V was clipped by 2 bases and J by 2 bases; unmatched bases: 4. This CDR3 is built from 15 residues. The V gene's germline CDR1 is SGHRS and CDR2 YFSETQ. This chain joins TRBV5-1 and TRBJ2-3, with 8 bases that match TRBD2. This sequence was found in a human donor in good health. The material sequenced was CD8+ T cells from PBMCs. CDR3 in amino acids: CASSFSGVNTDTQYF. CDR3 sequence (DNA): TGCGCCAGCAGCTTTAGCGGGGTCAACACAGATACGCAGTATTTT.